The 28 T cell receptor beta chains below were found in one sample sequenced in a study of T cells after posttransplantation cyclophosphamide. Cyclophosphamide on days +3 and +4 followed busulfan-fludarabine conditioning and a marrow graft. Profiled with immunoSEQ multiplex PCR; TCRdb holds only in-frame clones, not every one. The sample includes about 36,000 clones, over 75% seen only once; the top ten take about 7.6%. Specimen: CD4+ T cells sorted from blood, collected roughly 1,900 days after a stem cell transplant with posttransplant cyclophosphamide. The receptors derive from a female patient in her 40s who received an allogeneic stem cell transplant from a related donor, was CMV-positive, and had no GVHD. Some T cells may be the graft donor's.

The chain is built from TRBV28 and TRBJ2-2; D is perhaps TRBD1 (5 bases). Germline V gene data show CDR1 as MDHEN and CDR2 as SYDVKM. Trimming took off 3 bases at V and 4 bases at J, with 15 bases between the two ends. This CDR3 has 16 amino acids. CDR3 DNA: TGTGCCAGCAGTTTTGCAGGGATCGGTCCCACCGGGGAGCTGTTTTTT. Translation gives CASSFAGIGPTGELFF.

The J gene is TRBJ1-4, the V gene TRBV25-1; TRBD1 agrees at 9 bases. The germline gives CDR1 MGHDK, CDR2 SYGVNS. The CDR3 extends over 12 amino acids. V was pared by 7 bases and J by 8 bases, with 2 bases of the junction left unmatched. The CDR3 loop is CASNRGQEKLFF. The CDR3 DNA is TGTGCCAGCAACAGGGGGCAGGAAAAACTGTTTTTT.

With regard to this clone: Other nucleotide sequences from this sample produce the same CDR3. The chain couples TRBV6-1 to TRBJ1-5, with 10 bases that match TRBD1. The junction had 3 bases not matched to a gene; V was cut back by 6 bases and J by 7 bases. The germline V gene has CDR1 MNHNS and CDR2 SASEGT. This CDR3 is 13 amino acids long. CDR3 protein: CASSWTGGQPQHF. CDR3 DNA: TGTGCCAGCAGCTGGACAGGGGGACAGCCCCAGCATTTT.

V usage is TRBV5-1 and J usage is TRBJ1-1; D possibly corresponds to TRBD1 (5 bases). CDR3 length: 16 residues. The V end was cut by 4 bases, the J end by 4 bases, with 20 bases between. Per the germline V gene, CDR1 is SGHRS and CDR2 is YFSETQ. The CDR3 sequence: CASSGGGIQAVTEAFF. CDR3 sequence (DNA): TGCGCCAGCAGCGGGGGAGGCATTCAGGCAGTCACTGAAGCTTTCTTT.

The V gene is TRBV6-5, the J gene TRBJ2-4; 7 nucleotides agree with TRBD2. Trimming at V came to 5 bases and at J to 1 base, leaving 2 bases not matched to a gene. Germline CDR1 MNHEY, CDR2 SVGAGI. The CDR3 totals 14 residues. CDR3: CASSPGGAKNIQYF. The DNA of the CDR3 is TGTGCCAGCAGTCCCGGGGGGGCCAAAAACATTCAGTACTTC.

This chain connects TRBV19 to TRBJ2-2; 10 nucleotides align to TRBD2. The CDR3 sequence is 19 residues long. CDR1 and CDR2 (germline): LNHDA, SQIVND (reference sequence). V was clipped by 7 bases and J by 3 bases; unmatched bases: 17. CDR3 sequence (DNA): TGTGCCAGTACTCTAGAGCGGGGGGGGCTTGGGCGATACACCGGGGAGCTGTTTTTT. Amino acids: CASTLERGGLGRYTGELFF. Supplemented by reference TRBV19 and TRBJ2-2, the full variable domain reads DGGITQSPKYLFRKEGQNVTLSCEQNLNHDAMYWYRQDPGQGLRLIYYSQIVNDFQKGDIAEGYSVSREKKESFPLTVTSAQKNPTAFYLCASTLERGGLGRYTGELFFGEGSRLTVL.

A remark on this clone: The sample carries other DNA sequences with the same CDR3. The V gene is TRBV5-1, the J gene TRBJ2-7, with TRBD1 matching 10 bases. The CDR3 sequence is 14 residues long. Germline V gene lookup returns CDR1 SGHRS and CDR2 YFSETQ. V was clipped by 0 bases and J by 4 bases; unmatched bases: 1. The CDR3 DNA follows: TGCGCCAGCAGCTTGGGGGACAGGGGTTACGAGCAGTACTTC. It specifies CASSLGDRGYEQYF.

This clone was observed a single time. This chain links TRBV7-2 with TRBJ2-2, with D perhaps matching TRBD2 (5 bases). Germline-derived CDR1 and CDR2 are SGHTA and FQGNSA. The ends were cut back, 2 bases at V and 3 bases at J, with 10 bases in the middle. The length of the CDR3 is 15 residues. The CDR3 protein is CASSLNGVDTGELFF. The CDR3 DNA sequence: TGTGCCAGCAGCTTAAACGGGGTGGACACCGGGGAGCTGTTTTTT. The full variable domain, its missing parts supplied by reference TRBV7-2 and TRBJ2-2, is GAGVSQSPSNKVTEKGKDVELRCDPISGHTALYWYRQSLGQGLEFLIYFQGNSAPDKSGLPSDRFSAERTGGSVSTLTIQRTQQEDSAVYLCASSLNGVDTGELFFGEGSRLTVL.

The rearrangement joins TRBV5-4 to TRBJ2-5; tentative D call: TRBD2 (5 bases). V was shortened by 1 base and J by 5 bases, with 9 bases between the two germline ends. Germline V gene lookup returns CDR1 SGHNT and CDR2 YYREEE (reference sequence). There are 13 residues in the CDR3. CDR3 DNA sequence: TGTGCCAGCAGCTTGAGAGGGTCGGAGACCCAGTACTTC. This translates into CASSLRGSETQYF.

The CDR3 sequence is CASMSGTDTEAFF. The CDR3 DNA follows: TGTGCCAGCATGTCCGGGACTGACACTGAAGCTTTCTTT. This chain joins TRBV6-1 and TRBJ1-1; a possible D gene is TRBD1 (5 bases). Germline V CDR1 and CDR2: MNHNS, SASEGT. The CDR3 sequence is 13 residues long. Trimming removed 7 bases at V and 3 bases at J, with 12 bases between.

The chain combines TRBV4-1 with TRBJ2-1; D remains unclear. With 3 bases removed from V and 7 bases from J, the gap between germline ends came to 10 bases. CDR3 length: 13 residues. Germline lookup yields CDR1 MGHRA and CDR2 YSYEKL. The CDR3 DNA follows: TGCGCCAGCAGCCACTCGCGCAGGAATGAGCAGTTCTTC. Its translation: CASSHSRRNEQFF.

The CDR3, as DNA: TGTGCCAGCAGTTCCCTCAGACTAGCGGGGGACTACGAGCAGTACTTC. Its protein is CASSSLRLAGDYEQYF. The V gene is TRBV28, the J gene TRBJ2-7, with 12 bases aligning to TRBD2. With V trimmed by 4 bases and J by 3 bases, 7 bases remained unmatched. CDR3 length equals 16 residues. CDR1 MDHEN and CDR2 SYDVKM come from the germline V gene.

The CDR3 DNA reads TGTGCCAGCTTCCGGGACAGAACTAGCGGGGGTTCCTACGAGCAGTACTTC. Its protein is CASFRDRTSGGSYEQYF. The chain uses TRBV21-1 and TRBJ2-7; no check of the table's D call, TRBD2, against the DNA was made. TRBV21-1 corresponds to a pseudogene. The CDR3 totals 17 residues.

V gene TRBV19 combines with J gene TRBJ1-2, with 7 bases fitting TRBD1. V gave up 6 bases and J gave up 1 base; unmatched junction bases: 14. Germline values: CDR1 LNHDA, CDR2 SQIVND (reference sequence). This CDR3 region has 17 residues. CDR3 sequence: CASSNTLDRFHNYGYTF. DNA for the CDR3: TGTGCCAGTAGCAACACCTTGGACAGGTTTCATAACTATGGCTACACCTTC.

This clone appeared a few times. The rearrangement uses TRBV7-9 and TRBJ1-1; maybe TRBD1 (6 bases). Trimming left V 4 bases short and J 5 bases short, with 14 bases between. Germline lookup yields CDR1 SEHNR and CDR2 FQNEAQ (reference sequence). CDR3 length: 14 residues. DNA of the CDR3: TGTGCCAGCAGCTCGGGACAACGGTTGACTGAAGCTTTCTTT. It codes for CASSSGQRLTEAFF.

The chain combines TRBV6-1 with TRBJ2-2; 7 bases are a match to TRBD2. The germline gives CDR1 MNHNS, CDR2 SASEGT. Trimming cost V 3 bases and J 2 bases; bases outside gene matches: 6. This CDR3 has 16 amino acids. CDR3 in amino acids: CASSDWAGVNTGELFF. The CDR3 region has the DNA TGTGCCAGCAGTGACTGGGCGGGGGTCAACACCGGGGAGCTGTTTTTT.

This sequence joins TRBV19 and TRBJ1-3; D possibly corresponds to TRBD1 (5 bases). V shed 7 bases and J shed 2 bases, with 18 bases lying between them. Germline V gene sequence: CDR1 LNHDA, CDR2 SQIVND (reference sequence). This CDR3 is built from 16 residues. The CDR3 is CASIPSTVLPGNTIYF. The CDR3 region has the DNA TGTGCCAGTATACCCTCGACAGTCCTTCCTGGAAACACCATATATTTT.

The rearrangement links TRBV2 to TRBJ1-1, with 7 bases lining up with TRBD1. The germline gives CDR1 SNHLY, CDR2 FYNNEI. This CDR3 comprises 14 residues. V shed 5 bases and J 6 bases; nucleotides not matched to a gene: 9. The CDR3 loop reads CASSLSGGFSEAFF. CDR3 nucleotides: TGTGCCAGCAGTTTATCAGGGGGTTTCTCTGAAGCTTTCTTT.

The table lists this clone with a count of one. The CDR3 sequence: CASSIKETQYF. As DNA, the CDR3 is TGTGCCAGCAGCATAAAAGAGACCCAGTACTTC. The chain carries TRBV5-6 and TRBJ2-5; D unresolved. The CDR3 length is 11 residues. V was pared by 4 bases and J by 3 bases, with 4 bases between. Germline V lookup: CDR1 SGHDT, CDR2 YYEEEE.

The V and J genes are TRBV10-1 and TRBJ2-1, with D perhaps matching TRBD2 (7 bases). The CDR3 totals 14 residues. CDR1 is WNHNN and CDR2 is SYGVQD in the germline V gene (reference sequence). The germline V and J ends were trimmed by 7 bases and 10 bases, with 20 bases remaining between them. The chain's CDR3 is CASTPGGGPNEQFF. The CDR3, as DNA: TGCGCCAGCACCCCAGGCGGGGGCCCTAACGAGCAGTTCTTC.

This rearrangement joins TRBV19 to TRBJ2-7, with 8 bases fitting TRBD2. Germline V gene sequence: CDR1 LNHDA, CDR2 SQIVND (reference sequence). The CDR3 contains 14 residues. Trimming at V came to 2 bases and at J to 3 bases, leaving 3 bases not matched to a gene. The CDR3 bases are TGTGCCAGTAGTATATCGGGGGGGCGCTACGAGCAGTACTTC. Its translation: CASSISGGRYEQYF.

The rearrangement joins TRBV5-6 to TRBJ1-4, with 12 bases fitting TRBD1. The junction had 9 bases not matched to a gene; V was cut back by 2 bases and J by 1 base. Germline V gives CDR1 SGHDT, CDR2 YYEEEE. CDR3 length: 19 residues. CDR3 sequence (DNA): TGTGCCAGCAGCTTCCTCGGGACAGGGGGCATGATAACTAATGAAAAACTGTTTTTT. Its protein is CASSFLGTGGMITNEKLFF.

The chain joins TRBV5-6 to TRBJ1-1; D perhaps matches TRBD1 (5 bases). Germline CDR1 and CDR2: SGHDT and YYEEEE. This CDR3 has 14 amino acids. Trimming shortened V by 6 bases and J by 7 bases, and 19 bases separated the two germline ends. The chain's CDR3 is CASTGGDGPDEAFF. CDR3 sequence (DNA): TGTGCCAGCACCGGAGGGGACGGCCCCGATGAAGCTTTCTTT. Supplemented by reference TRBV5-6 and TRBJ1-1, the full variable domain reads DAGVTQSPTHLIKTRGQQVTLRCSPKSGHDTVSWYQQALGQGPQFIFQYYEEEERQRGNFPDRFSGHQFPNYSSELNVNALLLGDSALYLCASTGGDGPDEAFFGQGTRLTVV.

This chain links TRBV4-3 with TRBJ1-2, with TRBD1 identical over 7 bases. In germline, CDR1 is LGHNA, CDR2 YSLEER. This CDR3 region has 15 residues. After removal of 0 bases from V and 2 bases from J, the junction contained 3 bases not matched to a gene. In DNA form, the CDR3 reads TGCGCCAGCAGCCAAGAACAGGGGACGAACTATGGCTACACCTTC. It codes for CASSQEQGTNYGYTF.

The chain uses TRBV28 and TRBJ2-7; 8 bases match TRBD1. Germline V CDR1 and CDR2: MDHEN, SYDVKM. The J segment lost 0 bases and the V segment lost 4 bases, leaving 5 bases of the junction unmatched. This CDR3 region has 15 residues. In DNA, the CDR3 is TGTGCCAGCAGTTCTCCGACAGGGGACTCCTACGAGCAGTACTTC. Translation gives CASSSPTGDSYEQYF.

V usage is TRBV28 and J usage is TRBJ1-2, with D maybe TRBD1 (5 bases). Between the trimmed V and J ends, which lost 2 bases and 7 bases, there was a span of 14 bases. The germline gives CDR1 MDHEN, CDR2 SYDVKM. This CDR3 contains 14 residues. The CDR3 nucleotides are TGTGCCAGCAGTTTACAGGGTTTTAGGCTTGGCTACACCTTC. This codes for CASSLQGFRLGYTF.

J is TRBJ1-1 and V is TRBV15; no firm D call. This CDR3 region has 14 residues. V dropped 6 bases and J dropped 1 base, with 12 bases sitting between them. Germline V gene data show CDR1 as LNHNV and CDR2 as YYDKDF (reference sequence). The CDR3 region is CATSTLPGNTEAFF. CDR3 sequence (DNA): TGTGCCACCAGTACCCTACCAGGGAACACTGAAGCTTTCTTT. The full variable domain, in which reference TRBV15 and TRBJ1-1 provide the parts outside the CDR3, is DAMVIQNPRYQVTQFGKPVTLSCSQTLNHNVMYWYQQKSSQAPKLLFHYYDKDFNNEADTPDNFQSRRPNTSFCFLDIRSPGLGDTAMYLCATSTLPGNTEAFFGQGTRLTVV.

V usage is TRBV7-2 and J usage is TRBJ1-2, with D perhaps TRBD1 (5 bases). This CDR3 region has 15 residues. The ends were cut back, 4 bases at V and 6 bases at J, with 18 bases in the middle. The V gene's germline CDR1 is SGHTA and CDR2 FQGNSA. CDR3 DNA: TGTGCCAGCAGCTCCCGCGGGACTGTAGCCCATGGCTACACCTTC. This gives the protein CASSSRGTVAHGYTF.